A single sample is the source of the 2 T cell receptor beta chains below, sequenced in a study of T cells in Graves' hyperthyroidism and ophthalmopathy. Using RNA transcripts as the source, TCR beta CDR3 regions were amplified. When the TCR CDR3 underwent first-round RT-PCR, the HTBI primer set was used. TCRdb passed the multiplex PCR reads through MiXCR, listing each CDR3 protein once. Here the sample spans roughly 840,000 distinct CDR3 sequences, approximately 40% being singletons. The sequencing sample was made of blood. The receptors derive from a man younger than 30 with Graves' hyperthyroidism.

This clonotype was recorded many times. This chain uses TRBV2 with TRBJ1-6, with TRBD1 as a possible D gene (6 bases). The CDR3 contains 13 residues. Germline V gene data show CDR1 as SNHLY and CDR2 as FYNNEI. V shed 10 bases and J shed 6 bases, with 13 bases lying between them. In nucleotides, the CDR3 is TGTGCCACTTGGACAGATTTTAATTCACCCCTCCACTTT. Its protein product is CATWTDFNSPLHF.

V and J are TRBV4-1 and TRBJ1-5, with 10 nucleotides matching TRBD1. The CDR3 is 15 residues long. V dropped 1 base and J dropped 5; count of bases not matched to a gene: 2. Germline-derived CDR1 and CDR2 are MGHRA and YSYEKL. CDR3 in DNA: TGCGCCAGCAGCCAAGGAGGGACAGGGGATCAGCCCCAGCATTTT. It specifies CASSQGGTGDQPQHF.